The 14 T cell receptor beta chains given below trace back to one sample, sequenced in a study of identical twins. TCRdb used MiXCR to reprocess the 5' RACE reads, holding one entry per CDR3 protein. The profile shows about 660,000 distinct CDR3 sequences, approximately 9% of them singletons. These data also featured in a second study, about yellow fever vaccine responses in identical twins.

Sequenced: PBMCs. These receptors were collected from a woman between 18 and 29 years old in good health.

This chain joins TRBV5-5 and TRBJ2-5; no clear D gene. This CDR3 has 15 residues. From germline, CDR1 is SGHKS and CDR2 YYEKEE (reference sequence). Trimming shortened V by 0 bases and J by 2 bases, and 11 bases separated the two germline ends. DNA for the CDR3: TGTGCCAGCAGCTTGGTTTTGGGTTGGCAAGAGACCCAGTACTTC. Its protein is CASSLVLGWQETQYF.

The chain is built from TRBV20-1 and TRBJ2-7; 8 bases agree with TRBD1. V lost 1 base and J lost 5; bases outside the gene matches: 4. CDR1 DFQATT and CDR2 SNEGSKA come from the germline V gene (reference sequence). The CDR3 spans 13 residues. This CDR3 reads CSARATGDHEQYF. The CDR3 region has the DNA TGCAGTGCTAGAGCGACAGGGGATCACGAGCAGTACTTC.

This clonotype has at least ten counts. The chain joins TRBV5-1 to TRBJ2-2, with 9 nucleotides matching TRBD2. Looked up from germline, CDR1 is SGHRS and CDR2 is YFSETQ. The J segment lost 1 base and the V segment lost 6 bases, leaving 4 bases of the junction unmatched. The CDR3 is 15 amino acids. The chain's CDR3 is CASTLLAGNTGELFF. The CDR3 bases are TGCGCCAGCACCTTACTAGCGGGGAACACCGGGGAGCTGTTTTTT.

The CDR3 bases are TGTGCCAGCAGTCTACTAGCGGAACTCTACGAGCAGTACTTC. Protein: CASSLLAELYEQYF. J is TRBJ2-7 and V is TRBV6-2 or TRBV6-3; 8 nucleotides line up with TRBD2. With V trimmed by 5 bases and J by 3 bases, 6 bases remained unmatched. Per germline, CDR1 MNHEY and CDR2 SVGEGT. CDR3 length: 14 residues.

This clonotype has at least ten counts. This chain links TRBV12-3 or TRBV12-4 with TRBJ2-1, with 10 positions matching TRBD1. This CDR3 spans 16 amino acids. Unmatched junction bases numbered 10, after V lost 7 bases and J lost 4 bases. CDR3 DNA: TGTGCCAGCAACCCGGGACAGGGGCGTAAATACAATGAGCAGTTCTTC. Protein product: CASNPGQGRKYNEQFF.

The table lists this clonotype with a few counts. V usage is TRBV7-9 and J usage is TRBJ1-1, with 7 nucleotides matching TRBD1. J gave up 5 bases and V 4 bases, and 16 bases lay outside the gene matches. Per germline, CDR1 SEHNR and CDR2 FQNEAQ (reference sequence). The CDR3 spans 17 residues. CDR3 nucleotides: TGTGCCAGCAGCTCTGGGGGAGGGGGCGGTTTCAAGACTGAAGCTTTCTTT. It codes for CASSSGGGGGFKTEAFF. Filled out from reference TRBV7-9 and TRBJ1-1, the complete variable domain reads DTGVSQNPRHKITKRGQNVTFRCDPISEHNRLYWYRQTLGQGPEFLTYFQNEAQLEKSRLLSDRFSAERPKGSFSTLEIQRTEQGDSAMYLCASSSGGGGGFKTEAFFGQGTRLTVV.

This clonotype has more than one count but fewer than ten. The chain carries TRBV2 and TRBJ2-1; possible D gene TRBD2, 6 bases. V was cut by 6 bases and J by 8 bases, with 23 bases left in between. This CDR3 is 16 amino acids long. CDR1 is SNHLY, CDR2 FYNNEI, per germline. The CDR3 loop reads CASRPRGTLTNDEQFF. As DNA, the CDR3 is TGTGCCAGCAGACCCCGCGGGACCCTTACTAACGATGAGCAGTTCTTC.

This clonotype was counted only a few times. DNA for the CDR3: TGTGCCAGCAGCTTAGCGGGGACTAGGCCAACGGCCTACAATGAGCAGTTCTTC. Protein: CASSLAGTRPTAYNEQFF. The V and J genes are TRBV7-2 and TRBJ2-1; TRBD2 matches 8 bases. The CDR3 has 18 residues. Trimming cost V 0 bases and J 2 bases; bases outside gene matches: 9. Germline V gene sequence: CDR1 SGHTA, CDR2 FQGNSA.

V and J are TRBV24-1 and TRBJ2-5; 11 bases are shared with TRBD1. CDR1 and CDR2 from the germline V gene are KGHDR and SFDVKD. This CDR3 is built from 13 residues. Losses at the gene ends were 9 bases for V and 4 bases for J; bases not matched to a gene: 3. The CDR3 loop is CATQGQGGETQYF. The CDR3 DNA is TGTGCCACCCAGGGACAGGGGGGAGAGACCCAGTACTTC.

This clonotype appeared a few times. DNA of the CDR3: TGTGCCAGCAGCCGCGGCGAGGCGGGAGATACGCAGTATTTT. It yields the protein CASSRGEAGDTQYF. This chain uses TRBV7-9 with TRBJ2-3, with D perhaps matching TRBD2 (5 bases). Per the germline V gene, CDR1 is SEHNR and CDR2 is FQNEAQ (reference sequence). V lost 5 bases and J 5 bases, leaving 14 bases between the germline ends. This CDR3 spans 14 amino acids.

This clonotype showed up just a few times. The chain recombines TRBV6-6 with TRBJ1-4; D is possibly TRBD1 (5 bases). The V and J ends lost 6 bases and 8 bases respectively, with 7 bases between them. Looked up from germline, CDR1 is MNHNY and CDR2 is SVGAGI (reference sequence). CDR3 length equals 11 residues. The CDR3, as DNA: TGTGCCAGCAGCGGGGCGGAAAAACTGTTTTTT. This encodes CASSGAEKLFF.

This sequence joins TRBV2 and TRBJ1-4; possible D gene TRBD1, 6 bases. Germline V gives CDR1 SNHLY, CDR2 FYNNEI. V lost 8 bases, J lost 4 bases, and 17 bases lay in between. The CDR3 has 15 residues. DNA for the CDR3: TGTGCCAGCGGACGTACAGGGTTCGGTAATGAAAAACTGTTTTTT. This codes for CASGRTGFGNEKLFF.

This clonotype has a count of ten or more. The chain couples TRBV5-1 to TRBJ2-7, with D possibly TRBD1 on 5 matching bases. CDR1 is SGHRS, CDR2 YFSETQ, per germline. This CDR3 spans 13 amino acids. V was pared by 8 bases and J by 6 bases, with 18 bases between. The DNA for the CDR3 is TGCGCCAGTGGGGCAAATGGCCGCGCCGAGCAGTACTTC. Its protein is CASGANGRAEQYF.

The table lists this clonotype with a few counts. V and J are TRBV6-2 or TRBV6-3 and TRBJ2-1, with D perhaps matching TRBD1 (5 bases). Germline loops: CDR1 MNHEY, CDR2 SVGEGT. V was cut by 7 bases and J by 0 bases, with 13 bases left in between. CDR3 size: 15 residues. In DNA form, the CDR3 reads TGTGCCAGCAATGAACAGGCGAGCTCCTACAATGAGCAGTTCTTC. Translating gives CASNEQASSYNEQFF.